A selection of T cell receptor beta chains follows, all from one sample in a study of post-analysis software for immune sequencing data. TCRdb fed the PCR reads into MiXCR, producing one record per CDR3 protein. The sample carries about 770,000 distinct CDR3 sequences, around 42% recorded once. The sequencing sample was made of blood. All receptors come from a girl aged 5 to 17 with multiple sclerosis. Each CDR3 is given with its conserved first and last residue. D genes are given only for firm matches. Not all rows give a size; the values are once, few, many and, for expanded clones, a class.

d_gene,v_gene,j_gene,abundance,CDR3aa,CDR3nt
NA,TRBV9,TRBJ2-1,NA,CASSVDIGAAWNEQFF,TGTGCCAGCAGCGTAGATATCGGGGCAGCGTGGAATGAGCAGTTCTTC
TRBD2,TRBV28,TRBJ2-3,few,CASSLPTSGRRSSTDTQYF,TGTGCCAGCAGTTTACCGACTAGCGGGAGGCGTTCTAGCACAGATACGCAGTATTTT
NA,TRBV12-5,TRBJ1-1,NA,CASGPRQAPEAFF,TGTGCTAGTGGCCCTCGACAGGCACCTGAAGCTTTCTTT
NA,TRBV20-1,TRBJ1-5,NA,CSASLGGAVSNQPQHF,TGCAGTGCTAGCCTTGGAGGGGCAGTTAGCAATCAGCCCCAGCATTTT
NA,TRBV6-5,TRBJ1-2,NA,CASSYARAYYYGYTF,TGTGCCAGCAGTTACGCCAGGGCGTACTACTATGGCTACACCTTC
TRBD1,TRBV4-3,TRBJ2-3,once,CASSQGTGFRDTQYF,TGCGCCAGCAGCCAAGGGACAGGGTTCCGGGATACGCAGTATTTT
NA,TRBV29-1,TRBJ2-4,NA,CSVERGAKNIQYF,TGCAGCGTTGAGAGGGGTGCCAAAAACATTCAGTACTTC
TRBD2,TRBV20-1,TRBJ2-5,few,CSARDLPSGSKETQYF,TGCAGTGCTAGAGATCTTCCTAGCGGGAGTAAAGAGACCCAGTACTTC
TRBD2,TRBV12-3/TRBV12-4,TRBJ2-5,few,CASTDGGSGRRETQYF,TGTGCCAGCACCGACGGAGGTAGCGGGAGAAGGGAGACCCAGTACTTC
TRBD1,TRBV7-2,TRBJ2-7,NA,CASSLSFGQGAYEQYF,TGTGCCAGCAGCTTGAGTTTTGGGCAGGGGGCCTACGAGCAGTACTTC
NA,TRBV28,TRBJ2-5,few,CASATRDGETQYF,TGTGCCAGCGCCACTAGGGATGGGGAGACCCAGTACTTC
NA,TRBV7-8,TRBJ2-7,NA,CASSLRPSGWDEQYF,TGTGCCAGCAGCCTACGACCGAGCGGCTGGGACGAGCAGTACTTC
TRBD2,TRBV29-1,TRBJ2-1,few,CSVGGGRNTSNEQFF,TGCAGCGTTGGTGGCGGGAGAAATACATCCAATGAGCAGTTCTTC
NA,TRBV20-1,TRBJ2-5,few,CSASQSWVSETQYF,TGCAGTGCTAGTCAGAGTTGGGTCAGCGAGACCCAGTACTTC
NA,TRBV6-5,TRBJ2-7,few,CASSRATTVILGEQYF,TGTGCCAGCAGTCGAGCGACGACAGTCATCCTAGGCGAGCAGTACTTC
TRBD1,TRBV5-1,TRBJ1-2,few,CASSFTSGQGGGYTF,TGCGCCAGCAGCTTTACCTCGGGACAGGGTGGTGGCTACACCTTC
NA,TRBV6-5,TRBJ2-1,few,CASSDPRRGRYEQFF,TGTGCCAGCAGTGACCCCCGGAGGGGGAGGTATGAGCAGTTCTTC
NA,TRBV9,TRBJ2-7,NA,CASSVGGQGYEQYF,TGTGCCAGCAGCGTAGGGGGACAAGGCTACGAGCAGTACTTC
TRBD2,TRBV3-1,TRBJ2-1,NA,CASSSIGTSGNVGEQFF,TGTGCCAGCAGCTCTATAGGGACTAGCGGGAATGTAGGGGAGCAGTTCTTC
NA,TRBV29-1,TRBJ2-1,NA,CSVGAVFSSGLTYNEQFF,TGCAGCGTTGGGGCGGTATTCAGTAGCGGACTGACCTACAATGAGCAGTTCTTC
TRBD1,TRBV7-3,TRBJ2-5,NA,CASSSGQGQTQYF,TGTGCCAGCAGCTCTGGACAGGGCCAGACCCAGTACTTC
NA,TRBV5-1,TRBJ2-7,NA,CASSLAESSGGKYSYEQYF,TGCGCCAGCAGCTTGGCCGAGTCCTCGGGGGGCAAGTACTCCTACGAGCAGTACTTC
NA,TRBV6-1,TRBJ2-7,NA,CASASGPYEQYF,TGTGCCAGCGCGAGCGGACCCTACGAGCAGTACTTC
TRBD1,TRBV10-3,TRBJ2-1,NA,CATRTGGYNEQFF,TGTGCCACGAGGACAGGGGGGTACAATGAGCAGTTCTTC
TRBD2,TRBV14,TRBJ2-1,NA,CASRPPGGRGEQFF,TGTGCCAGCAGGCCTCCGGGTGGGAGGGGAGAGCAGTTCTTC
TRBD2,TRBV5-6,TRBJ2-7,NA,CASRAPGLASEQYF,TGTGCCAGCAGGGCTCCGGGACTAGCTTCCGAGCAGTACTTC
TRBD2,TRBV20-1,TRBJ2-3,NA,CSARDPLAARTDTQYF,TGCAGTGCTAGAGACCCTCTAGCGGCCCGCACAGATACGCAGTATTTT
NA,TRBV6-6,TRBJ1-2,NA,CASSYSTGPPKGGYTF,TGTGCCAGCAGTTACTCGACGGGACCCCCTAAAGGCGGCTACACCTTC
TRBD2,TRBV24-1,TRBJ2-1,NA,CATSDLKGGSQYNEQFF,TGTGCCACCAGTGATTTGAAGGGCGGGAGCCAATACAATGAGCAGTTCTTC
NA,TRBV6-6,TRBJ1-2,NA,CAGGGNPNYGYTF,TGTGCGGGGGGAGGGAACCCTAACTATGGCTACACCTTC
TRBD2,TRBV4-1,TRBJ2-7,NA,CATSTSETSYEQYF,TGCGCCACCTCGACTAGCGAGACCTCCTACGAGCAGTACTTC
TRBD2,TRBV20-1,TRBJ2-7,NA,CSARDLRVAGGRHEQYF,TGCAGTGCTAGAGATTTGCGAGTAGCGGGAGGCCGCCACGAGCAGTACTTC
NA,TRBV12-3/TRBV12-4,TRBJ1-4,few,CASSLMIAEKLFF,TGTGCCAGCAGTTTAATGATTGCTGAAAAACTGTTTTTT
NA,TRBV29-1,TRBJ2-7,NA,CSVSGTDGTYEQYF,TGCAGCGTCTCGGGGACGGACGGAACCTACGAGCAGTACTTC
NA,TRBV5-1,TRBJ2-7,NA,CASSLAGLEYEQYF,TGCGCCAGCAGCTTGGCCGGGCTCGAGTACGAGCAGTACTTC
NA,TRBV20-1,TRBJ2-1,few,CSVGGGRVVGEQFF,TGCAGTGTGGGAGGTGGCAGGGTTGTAGGTGAGCAGTTCTTC
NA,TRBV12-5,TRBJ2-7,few,CASGWQGPYEQYF,TGTGCTAGTGGTTGGCAGGGGCCCTACGAGCAGTACTTC
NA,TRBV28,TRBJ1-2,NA,CASSQGVMNGYTF,TGTGCCAGCAGCCAAGGAGTAATGAATGGCTACACCTTC
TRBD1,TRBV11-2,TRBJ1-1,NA,CASSSYRDRDTEAFF,TGTGCCAGCAGCTCTTACCGGGACAGGGACACTGAAGCTTTCTTT
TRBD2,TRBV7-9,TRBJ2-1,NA,CASSLATGLADYNEQFF,TGTGCCAGCAGCTTAGCCACGGGACTAGCAGATTACAATGAGCAGTTCTTC
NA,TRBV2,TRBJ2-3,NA,CASSDPPGHRVDTQYF,TGTGCCAGCAGTGATCCTCCGGGACATCGAGTAGATACGCAGTATTTT
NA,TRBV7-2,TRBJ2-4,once,CASSLAGVGNIQYF,TGTGCCAGCAGCTTAGCAGGGGTTGGGAACATTCAGTACTTC
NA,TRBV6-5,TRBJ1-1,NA,CASNGGLGAFF,TGTGCCAGCAATGGGGGATTGGGAGCTTTCTTT
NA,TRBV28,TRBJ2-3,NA,CASSLGPLLGQYF,TGTGCCAGCAGTTTAGGTCCCCTCCTGGGGCAGTATTTT
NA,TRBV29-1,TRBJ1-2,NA,CSVEDRVALGYTF,TGCAGCGTTGAAGATAGAGTGGCTTTGGGCTACACCTTC
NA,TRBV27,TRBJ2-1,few,CASSLSVLSPNEQFF,TGTGCCAGCAGTTTATCCGTTCTTAGTCCCAATGAGCAGTTCTTC